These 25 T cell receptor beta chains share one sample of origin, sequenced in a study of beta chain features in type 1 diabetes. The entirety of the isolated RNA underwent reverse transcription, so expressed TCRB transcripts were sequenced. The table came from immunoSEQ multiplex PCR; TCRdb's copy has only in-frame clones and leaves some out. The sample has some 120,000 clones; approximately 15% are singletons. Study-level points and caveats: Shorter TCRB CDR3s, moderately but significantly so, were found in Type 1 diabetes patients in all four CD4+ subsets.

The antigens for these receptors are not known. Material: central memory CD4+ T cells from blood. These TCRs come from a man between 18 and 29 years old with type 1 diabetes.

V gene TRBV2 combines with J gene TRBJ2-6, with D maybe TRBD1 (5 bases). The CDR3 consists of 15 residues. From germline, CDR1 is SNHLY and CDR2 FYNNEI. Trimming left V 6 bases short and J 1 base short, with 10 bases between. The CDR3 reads CASRVRASGANVLTF. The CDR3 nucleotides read TGTGCCAGCAGAGTCAGGGCGTCTGGGGCCAACGTCCTGACTTTC. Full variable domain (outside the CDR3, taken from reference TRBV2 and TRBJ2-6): EPEVTQTPSHQVTQMGQEVILRCVPISNHLYFYWYRQILGQKVEFLVSFYNNEISEKSEIFDDQFSVERPDGSNFTLKIRSTKLEDSAMYFCASRVRASGANVLTFGAGSRLTVL.

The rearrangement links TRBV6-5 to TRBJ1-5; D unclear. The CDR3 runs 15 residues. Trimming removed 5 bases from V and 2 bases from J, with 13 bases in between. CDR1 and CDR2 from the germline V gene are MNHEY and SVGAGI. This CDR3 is CASSPSTAGNQPQHF. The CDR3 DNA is TGTGCCAGCAGTCCTAGTACCGCGGGCAATCAGCCCCAGCATTTT.

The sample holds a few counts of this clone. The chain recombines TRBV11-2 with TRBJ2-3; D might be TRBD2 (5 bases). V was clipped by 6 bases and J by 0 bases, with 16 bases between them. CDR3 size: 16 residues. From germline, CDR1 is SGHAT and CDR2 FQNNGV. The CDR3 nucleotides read TGTGCCAGCAGTCCGAGTAGCGAATCTAGCACAGATACGCAGTATTTT. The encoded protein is CASSPSSESSTDTQYF.

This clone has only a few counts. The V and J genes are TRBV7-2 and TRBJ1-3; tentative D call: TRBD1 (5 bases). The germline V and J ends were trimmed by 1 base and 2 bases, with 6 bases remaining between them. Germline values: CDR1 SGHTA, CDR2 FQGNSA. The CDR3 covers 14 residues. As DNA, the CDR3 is TGTGCCAGCAGCTTAGGAGGGGCTGGAAACACCATATATTTT. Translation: CASSLGGAGNTIYF.

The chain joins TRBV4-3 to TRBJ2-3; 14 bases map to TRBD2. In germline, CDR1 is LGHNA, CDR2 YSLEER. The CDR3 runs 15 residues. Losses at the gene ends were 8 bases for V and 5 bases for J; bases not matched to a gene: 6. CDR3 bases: TGCGCCAGCGGACAGGGGACTAGCGGGGGAGATACGCAGTATTTT. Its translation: CASGQGTSGGDTQYF.

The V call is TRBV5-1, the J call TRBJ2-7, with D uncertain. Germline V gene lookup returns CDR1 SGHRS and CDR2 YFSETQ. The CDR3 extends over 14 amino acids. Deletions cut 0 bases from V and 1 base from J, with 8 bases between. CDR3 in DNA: TGCGCCAGCAGCTTGGAGGCCGGATCCTACGAGCAGTACTTC. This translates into CASSLEAGSYEQYF.

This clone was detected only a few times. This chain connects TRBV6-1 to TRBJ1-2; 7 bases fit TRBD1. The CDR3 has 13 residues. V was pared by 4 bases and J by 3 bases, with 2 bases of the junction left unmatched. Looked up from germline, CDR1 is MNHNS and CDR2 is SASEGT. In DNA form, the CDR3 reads TGTGCCAGCAGTGGACAGGGTGACTATGGCTACACCTTC. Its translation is CASSGQGDYGYTF.

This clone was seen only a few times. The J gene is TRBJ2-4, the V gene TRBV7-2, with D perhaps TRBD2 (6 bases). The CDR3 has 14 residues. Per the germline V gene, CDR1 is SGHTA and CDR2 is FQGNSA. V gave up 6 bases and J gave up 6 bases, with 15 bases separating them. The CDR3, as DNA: TGTGCCAGCAGTTCAACCGGGACTGCAAACATTCAGTACTTC. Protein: CASSSTGTANIQYF.

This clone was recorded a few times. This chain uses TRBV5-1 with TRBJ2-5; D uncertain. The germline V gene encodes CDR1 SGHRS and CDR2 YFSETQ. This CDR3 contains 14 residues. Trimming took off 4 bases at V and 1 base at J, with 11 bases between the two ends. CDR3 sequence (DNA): TGCGCCAGCAGCCCGGCCAGTACCCAAGAGACCCAGTACTTC. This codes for CASSPASTQETQYF. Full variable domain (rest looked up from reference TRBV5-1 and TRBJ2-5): KAGVTQTPRYLIKTRGQQVTLSCSPISGHRSVSWYQQTPGQGLQFLFEYFSETQRNKGNFPGRFSGRQFSNSRSEMNVSTLELGDSALYLCASSPASTQETQYFGPGTRLLVL.

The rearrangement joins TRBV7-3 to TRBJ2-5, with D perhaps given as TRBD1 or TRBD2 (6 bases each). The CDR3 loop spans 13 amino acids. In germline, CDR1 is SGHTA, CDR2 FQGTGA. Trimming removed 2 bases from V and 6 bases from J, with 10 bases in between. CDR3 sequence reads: CASSLSGAQTQYF. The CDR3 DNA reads TGTGCCAGCAGCTTATCGGGGGCTCAGACCCAGTACTTC.

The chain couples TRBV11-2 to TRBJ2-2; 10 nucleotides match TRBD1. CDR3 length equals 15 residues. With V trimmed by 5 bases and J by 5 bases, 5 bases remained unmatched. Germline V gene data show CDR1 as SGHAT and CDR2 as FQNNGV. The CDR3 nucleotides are TGTGCCAGCAGCCCGGGACAGGGGTGGACCGGGGAGCTGTTTTTT. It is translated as CASSPGQGWTGELFF.

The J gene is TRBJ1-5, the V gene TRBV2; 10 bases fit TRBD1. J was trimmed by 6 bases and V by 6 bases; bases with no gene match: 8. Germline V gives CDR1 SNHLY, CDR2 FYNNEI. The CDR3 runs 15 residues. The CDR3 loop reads CASRRGTGVRQPQHF. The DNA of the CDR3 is TGTGCCAGCAGGCGGGGGACAGGGGTACGTCAGCCCCAGCATTTT.

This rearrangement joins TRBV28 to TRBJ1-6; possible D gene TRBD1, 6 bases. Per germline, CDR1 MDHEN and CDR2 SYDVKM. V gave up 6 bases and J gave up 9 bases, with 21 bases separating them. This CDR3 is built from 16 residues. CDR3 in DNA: TGTGCCAGCAGCTTCCCACAGCGGGGGCAGCGTTCACCCCTCCACTTT. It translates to CASSFPQRGQRSPLHF.

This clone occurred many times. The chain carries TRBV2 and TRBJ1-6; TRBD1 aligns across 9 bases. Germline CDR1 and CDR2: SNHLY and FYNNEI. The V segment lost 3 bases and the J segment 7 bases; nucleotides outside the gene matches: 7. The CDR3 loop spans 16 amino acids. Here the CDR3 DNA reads TGTGCCAGCAGTGATCCCGGGACAGGGCCAAATTCACCCCTCCACTTT. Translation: CASSDPGTGPNSPLHF. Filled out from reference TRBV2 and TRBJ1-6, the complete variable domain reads EPEVTQTPSHQVTQMGQEVILRCVPISNHLYFYWYRQILGQKVEFLVSFYNNEISEKSEIFDDQFSVERPDGSNFTLKIRSTKLEDSAMYFCASSDPGTGPNSPLHFGNGTRLTVT.

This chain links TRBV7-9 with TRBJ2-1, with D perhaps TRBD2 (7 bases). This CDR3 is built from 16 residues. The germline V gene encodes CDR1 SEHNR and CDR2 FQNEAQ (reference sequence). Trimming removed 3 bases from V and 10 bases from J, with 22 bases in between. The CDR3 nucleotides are TGTGCCAGCAGCTTCCGGGCCCCGGGAGGCGGGGGCGAGCAGTTCTTC. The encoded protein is CASSFRAPGGGGEQFF.

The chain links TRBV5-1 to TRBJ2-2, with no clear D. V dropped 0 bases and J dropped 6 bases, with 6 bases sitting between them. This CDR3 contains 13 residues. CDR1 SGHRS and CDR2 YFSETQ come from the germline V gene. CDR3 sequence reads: CASSLVSSGELFF. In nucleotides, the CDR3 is TGCGCCAGCAGCTTGGTCAGTTCCGGGGAGCTGTTTTTT.

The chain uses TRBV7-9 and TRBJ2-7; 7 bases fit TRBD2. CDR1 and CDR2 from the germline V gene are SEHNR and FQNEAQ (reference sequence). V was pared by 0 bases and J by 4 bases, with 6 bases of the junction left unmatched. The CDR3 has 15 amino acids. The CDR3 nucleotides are TGTGCCAGCAGCTTAGCAATTAGCGGGCTATACGAGCAGTACTTC. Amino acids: CASSLAISGLYEQYF. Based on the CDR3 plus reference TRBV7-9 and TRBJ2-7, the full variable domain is DTGVSQNPRHKITKRGQNVTFRCDPISEHNRLYWYRQTLGQGPEFLTYFQNEAQLEKSRLLSDRFSAERPKGSFSTLEIQRTEQGDSAMYLCASSLAISGLYEQYFGPGTRLTVT.

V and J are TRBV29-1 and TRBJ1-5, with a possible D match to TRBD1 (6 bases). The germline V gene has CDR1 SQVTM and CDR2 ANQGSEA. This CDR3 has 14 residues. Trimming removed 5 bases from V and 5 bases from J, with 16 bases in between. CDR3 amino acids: CSVQGTSADQPQHF. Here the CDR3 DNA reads TGCAGCGTTCAAGGGACAAGTGCCGATCAGCCCCAGCATTTT.

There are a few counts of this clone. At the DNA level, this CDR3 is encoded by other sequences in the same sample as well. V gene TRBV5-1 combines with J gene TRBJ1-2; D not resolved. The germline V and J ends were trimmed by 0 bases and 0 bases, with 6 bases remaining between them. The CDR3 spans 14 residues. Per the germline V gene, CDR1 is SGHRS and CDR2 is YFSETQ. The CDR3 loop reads CASSLESPNYGYTF. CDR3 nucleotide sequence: TGCGCCAGCAGCTTGGAGAGCCCTAACTATGGCTACACCTTC.

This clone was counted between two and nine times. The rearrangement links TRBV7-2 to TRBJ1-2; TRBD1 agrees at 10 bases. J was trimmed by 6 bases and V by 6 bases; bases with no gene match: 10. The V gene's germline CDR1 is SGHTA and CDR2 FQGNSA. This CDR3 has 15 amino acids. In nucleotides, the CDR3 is TGTGCCAGCAGTTCTGGGACAGGGGCGATGAATGGCTACACCTTC. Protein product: CASSSGTGAMNGYTF.

CDR3 residues: CASSQALWRDPGVDGYTF. The CDR3 bases are TGCGCCAGCAGCCAAGCTTTGTGGAGGGATCCCGGGGTAGACGGCTACACCTTC. The chain uses TRBV4-3 and TRBJ1-2; no definite D call. This CDR3 has 18 amino acids. Trimming took off 1 base at V and 8 bases at J, with 26 bases between the two ends. Germline values: CDR1 LGHNA, CDR2 YSLEER.

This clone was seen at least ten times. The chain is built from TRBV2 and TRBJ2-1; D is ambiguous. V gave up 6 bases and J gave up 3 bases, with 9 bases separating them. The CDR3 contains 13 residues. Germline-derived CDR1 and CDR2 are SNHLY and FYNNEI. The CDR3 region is CASRDRHYNEQFF. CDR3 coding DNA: TGTGCCAGCAGAGATAGGCACTACAATGAGCAGTTCTTC.

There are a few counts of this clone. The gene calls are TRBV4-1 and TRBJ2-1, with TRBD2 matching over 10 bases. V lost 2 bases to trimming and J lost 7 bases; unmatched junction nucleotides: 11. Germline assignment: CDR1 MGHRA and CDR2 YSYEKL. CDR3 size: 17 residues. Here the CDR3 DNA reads TGCGCCAGCAGCCAATCCCGGACTAGCGGACTCCTTAATGAGCAGTTCTTC. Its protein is CASSQSRTSGLLNEQFF.

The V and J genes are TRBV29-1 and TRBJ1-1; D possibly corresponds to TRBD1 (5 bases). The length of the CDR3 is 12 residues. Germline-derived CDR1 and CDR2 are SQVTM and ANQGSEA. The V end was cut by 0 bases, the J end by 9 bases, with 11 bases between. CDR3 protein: CSVEDETDKAFF. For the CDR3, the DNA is TGCAGCGTTGAAGATGAGACAGATAAAGCTTTCTTT.

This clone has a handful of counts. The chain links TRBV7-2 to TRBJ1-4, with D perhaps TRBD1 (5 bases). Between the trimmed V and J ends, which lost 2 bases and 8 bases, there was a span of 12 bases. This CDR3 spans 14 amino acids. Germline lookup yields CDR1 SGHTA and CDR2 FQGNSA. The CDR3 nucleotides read TGTGCCAGCAGCTTACCCGGGACGAGGGAAAAACTGTTTTTT. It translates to CASSLPGTREKLFF.